This T cell receptor (beta chain) originates from a study of breast tumors, draining lymph nodes, adjacent tissues (dated by TCRdb to between 2015 and 2016). About the study as a whole: In breast cancer patients, the study compared the TCR beta repertoires of tumor, adjacent nontumor tissue and axillary lymph nodes. The study was designed to assess the relationships and possible T-cell exchange between tumor, surrounding tissue and draining lymph node repertoires in human breast cancer.

What the work shows at the level of the full study, not this receptor alone: Tumor T-cell repertoires showed less diversity than lymph node repertoires and more diversity than nontumor tissue repertoires, and tumor T-cell repertoires showed preferential V and J gene usage. The similarity between tumor and nontumor tissue repertoires was significantly greater in luminal-like breast cancer than in basal-like breast cancer. The data were considered consistent with the idea that most tumor T cells come from the lymph node and then expand in tumor tissue. The conclusion that tumor T cells originate in lymph nodes was framed as consistent with a hypothesis rather than directly demonstrated.

This clonotype has at least ten counts. The antigen this receptor binds is unknown. Base qualities are not provided; no much larger clone lies one nucleotide away. The lymph node samples were taken from the axillary draining lymph nodes of breast cancer patients. These reads were obtained on an Illumina HiSeq 2000. Multiplex PCR amplification was used to generate the TCR beta chain libraries. High-throughput sequencing was used to analyze the amplified TCR beta chain products. The public sequencing data were trimmed at Q25 with fastp and processed into clonotypes with MiXCR by TCRdb, which kept only in-frame beta chains. Rows matching on CDR3 protein sequence are summarized as one entry with the most common DNA and genes. The sample table contains about 130,000 distinct CDR3 sequences; only one count was recorded for approximately 20% of them. Together, the top ten hold 3% to 4% of the sample. Sequenced sample: axillary lymph node tissue. This TCR derives from a female donor with breast cancer. Some clones in this sample may be carry-over from other donors' samples.

The bases are TGTGCCAGCAGTTACTTGAGGGATAAGGATGAGCAGTTCTTC. Its product reads: CASSYLRDKDEQFF. The chain is encoded by TRBV6-6 joined to TRBJ2-1; TRBD2 might be the D gene, on 5 matching bases. Looking up the germline V gene (reference sequence) yields CDR1 MNHNY and CDR2 SVGAGI. Trimming removed 1 base from V and 8 bases from J, leaving 12 bases between the germline ends. The CDR3, cysteine through phenylalanine, is 14 amino acids long. The CDR3 DNA has 42 bases and is translated from base 1.